This is a list of T cell receptor beta chains from one sample in a study of blood T cells in healthy people across ages. Via MiXCR, TCRdb re-called the 5' RACE reads, giving one row per CDR3 protein. The profile shows approximately 670,000 distinct CDR3 sequences, around two fifths of them singletons. The sequenced material came from blood. Receptor source: a man older than 75 in good health. Each CDR3 is given with its conserved first and last residue.

v_call: TRBV2
j_call: TRBJ2-5
cdr3_aa: CASRARGGQETQYF

v_call: TRBV3-1
j_call: TRBJ1-1
cdr3_aa: CASSQVGEDSKDTEAFF

v_call: TRBV7-2
j_call: TRBJ1-5
cdr3_aa: CASSSTNQPQHF

v_call: TRBV4-3
j_call: TRBJ2-1
cdr3_aa: CASSQGYGNEQFF

v_call: TRBV20-1
j_call: TRBJ2-7
cdr3_aa: CSAVGVAGAYEQYF

v_call: TRBV5-6
j_call: TRBJ1-1
cdr3_aa: CASSSGDGRGRSTEAFF

v_call: TRBV7-2
j_call: TRBJ2-6
cdr3_aa: CASSLKTGTGANVLTF

v_call: TRBV28
j_call: TRBJ2-1
cdr3_aa: CASRGQGLNEQFF

v_call: TRBV12-3/TRBV12-4
j_call: TRBJ1-1
cdr3_aa: CASSPYRDRRRPEAFF

v_call: TRBV3-1
j_call: TRBJ2-1
cdr3_aa: CASRLSTPQETQFF

v_call: TRBV7-2
j_call: TRBJ2-3
cdr3_aa: CASSPSRTGETDTQYF

v_call: TRBV9
j_call: TRBJ2-5
cdr3_aa: CASSAGGLTPQETQYF

v_call: TRBV28
j_call: TRBJ2-5
cdr3_aa: CASSYRTGLEETQYF

v_call: TRBV27
j_call: TRBJ1-1
cdr3_aa: CASSRGKSESAFF